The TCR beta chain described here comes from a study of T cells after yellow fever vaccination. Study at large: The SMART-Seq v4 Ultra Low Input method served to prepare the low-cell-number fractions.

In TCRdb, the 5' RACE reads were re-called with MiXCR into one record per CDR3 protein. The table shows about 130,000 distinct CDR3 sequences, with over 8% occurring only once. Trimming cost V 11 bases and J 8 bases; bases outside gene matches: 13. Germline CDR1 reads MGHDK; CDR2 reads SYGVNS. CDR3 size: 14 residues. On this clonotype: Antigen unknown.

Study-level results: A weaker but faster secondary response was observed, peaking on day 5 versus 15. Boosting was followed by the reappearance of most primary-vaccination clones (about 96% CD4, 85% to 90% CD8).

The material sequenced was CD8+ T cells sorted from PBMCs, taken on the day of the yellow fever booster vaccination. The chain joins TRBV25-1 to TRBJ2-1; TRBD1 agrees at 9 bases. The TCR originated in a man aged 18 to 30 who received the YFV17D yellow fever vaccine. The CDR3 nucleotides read TGTGCCCAGACTGGGACAGGGTGTGCCGATGAGCAGTTCTTC. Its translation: CAQTGTGCADEQFF.